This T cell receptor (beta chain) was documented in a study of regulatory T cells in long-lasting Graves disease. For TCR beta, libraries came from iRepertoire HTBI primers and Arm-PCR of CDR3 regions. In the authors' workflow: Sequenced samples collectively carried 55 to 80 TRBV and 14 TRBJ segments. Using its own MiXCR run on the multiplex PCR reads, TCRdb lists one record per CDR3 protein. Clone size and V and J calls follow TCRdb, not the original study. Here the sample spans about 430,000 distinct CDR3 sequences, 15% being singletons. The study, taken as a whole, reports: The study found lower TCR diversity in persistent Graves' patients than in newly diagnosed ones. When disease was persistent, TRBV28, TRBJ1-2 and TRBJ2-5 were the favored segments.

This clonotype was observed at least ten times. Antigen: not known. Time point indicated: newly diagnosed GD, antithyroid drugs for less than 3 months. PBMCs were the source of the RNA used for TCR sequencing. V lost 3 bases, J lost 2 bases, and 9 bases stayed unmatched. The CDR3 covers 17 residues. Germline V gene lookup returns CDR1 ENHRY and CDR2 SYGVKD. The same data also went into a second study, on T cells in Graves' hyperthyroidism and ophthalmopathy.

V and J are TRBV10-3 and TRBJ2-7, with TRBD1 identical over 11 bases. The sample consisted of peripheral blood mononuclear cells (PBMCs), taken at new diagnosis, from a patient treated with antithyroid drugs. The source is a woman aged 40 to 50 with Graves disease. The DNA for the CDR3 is TGTGCCATCAGTGAACTTGGGACAGGGGGTAGACCCTACGAGCAGTACTTC. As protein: CAISELGTGGRPYEQYF.